Below, 21 T cell receptor beta chains from the same sample are listed, as sequenced in a study of control samples from healthy donors and cancer patients. Here immunoSEQ multiplex PCR was the method, and the copy in TCRdb shows in-frame clones only, minus some. This sample has 150,000 to 200,000 clones; around nine tenths occur once, and the top ten carry roughly 1.3%. The sequenced sample was blood. The receptor set was obtained from a man younger than 45 in good health.

CDR3 DNA: TGTGCCAGCAGCTTAGACCCCCTATTAGGGCCCCTCCACTTT. Translation: CASSLDPLLGPLHF. V gene TRBV7-2 combines with J gene TRBJ1-6, with unresolved D. Germline-derived CDR1 and CDR2 are SGHTA and FQGNSA. This CDR3 is built from 14 residues. The ends were cut back, 1 base at V and 13 bases at J, with 14 bases in the middle.

The chain uses TRBV5-1 and TRBJ2-3; D tentatively fits TRBD1 or TRBD2 (5 bases each). The length of the CDR3 is 12 residues. The V end was cut by 5 bases, the J end by 6 bases, with 10 bases between. CDR1 SGHRS and CDR2 YFSETQ come from the germline V gene. CDR3 protein: CASSHGADTQYF. CDR3 sequence (DNA): TGCGCCAGCAGTCACGGGGCGGATACGCAGTATTTT.

The V gene is TRBV27, the J gene TRBJ1-2, with a weak D call TRBD1 (5 bases). Deletions cut 6 bases from V and 2 bases from J, with 13 bases between. Germline V gene lookup returns CDR1 MNHEY and CDR2 SMNVEV (reference sequence). CDR3 size: 14 residues. In DNA form, the CDR3 reads TGTGCCAGCAGGCGGGACGGGCGAAACTATGGCTACACCTTC. Translating gives CASRRDGRNYGYTF.

The chain uses TRBV27 and TRBJ2-7, with TRBD2 identical over 7 bases. Germline lookup yields CDR1 MNHEY and CDR2 SMNVEV (reference sequence). The CDR3 totals 13 residues. Unmatched junction bases numbered 5, after V lost 6 bases and J lost 3 bases. Written as DNA, the CDR3 is TGTGCCAGCAGCCGAACTAGCGACTACGAGCAGTACTTC. Encoded protein: CASSRTSDYEQYF.

This CDR3 reads CASSLIVIIAGGEADTQYF. CDR3 coding DNA: TGCGCCAGCAGCTTAATCGTAATCATAGCGGGAGGGGAGGCAGATACGCAGTATTTT. The chain combines TRBV5-1 with TRBJ2-3; TRBD2 matches at 11 bases. Germline V lookup: CDR1 SGHRS, CDR2 YFSETQ. V dropped 2 bases and J dropped 4; count of bases not matched to a gene: 15. The CDR3 contains 19 residues.

The chain is built from TRBV6-1 and TRBJ2-1; D uncertain. V was trimmed by 2 bases and J by 0 bases, leaving 5 bases between them. Germline V gene data show CDR1 as MNHNS and CDR2 as SASEGT. CDR3 length: 14 residues. CDR3 nucleotides: TGTGCCAGCAGTGAAAAGCGCTCCTACAATGAGCAGTTCTTC. Its protein product is CASSEKRSYNEQFF.

The V call is TRBV3-1 (or the pseudogene TRBV3-2), the J call TRBJ1-6; a possible D gene is TRBD1 (6 bases). Germline V gives CDR1 LGHDT, CDR2 YNNKEL (reference sequence). V lost 7 bases to trimming and J lost 5 bases, with 15 bases between them. CDR3 length: 15 amino acids. The CDR3 reads CASTAWDTHNSPLHF. The CDR3 DNA reads TGTGCCAGCACTGCCTGGGACACCCATAATTCACCCCTCCACTTT.

The chain carries TRBV6-1 and TRBJ1-2; maybe TRBD1 (6 bases). V lost 2 bases and J lost 3, with 13 bases in between. The CDR3 covers 15 residues. Germline assignment: CDR1 MNHNS and CDR2 SASEGT. CDR3 nucleotide sequence: TGTGCCAGCAGTGAAAAGGGGTCAGGGGACTATGGCTACACCTTC. Encoded protein: CASSEKGSGDYGYTF.

The sample holds one count of this clone. The chain joins TRBV15 to TRBJ1-4; a weak D match, TRBD1 (6 bases). The CDR3 has 15 amino acids. Deletions cut 5 bases from V and 5 bases from J, with 15 bases between. Germline assignment: CDR1 LNHNV and CDR2 YYDKDF (reference sequence). The CDR3, as DNA: TGTGCCACCAGCCCTCCGGACAGAGGCAATGAAAAACTGTTTTTT. Residues: CATSPPDRGNEKLFF.

The chain employs TRBV5-5 and TRBJ2-1; D unresolved. Germline CDR1 is SGHKS and CDR2 is YYEKEE (reference sequence). This CDR3 contains 13 residues. Trimming pared 0 bases from V and 8 bases from J, leaving 9 bases between. The CDR3 protein is CASSLAPTHEQFF. The CDR3 DNA is TGTGCCAGCAGCTTGGCACCGACACATGAGCAGTTCTTC.

V and J are TRBV20-1 and TRBJ2-2; the D is unclear. The V gene lost 3 bases and the J gene lost 1 base, with 6 bases spanning the gap. The CDR3 totals 13 residues. CDR1 is DFQATT and CDR2 is SNEGSKA in the germline V gene (reference sequence). The CDR3: CSASHVNTGELFF. CDR3 nucleotide sequence: TGCAGTGCTAGTCACGTGAACACCGGGGAGCTGTTTTTT.

The chain recombines TRBV5-1 with TRBJ2-7; 10 nucleotides match TRBD2. The germline CDR1 and CDR2 sequences are SGHRS and YFSETQ. Trimming cost V 7 bases and J 2 bases; bases outside gene matches: 9. The length of the CDR3 is 15 residues. CDR3 amino acids: CASAKLAGETYEQYF. Written as DNA, the CDR3 is TGCGCCAGCGCCAAGCTAGCGGGAGAGACCTACGAGCAGTACTTC.

The DNA of the CDR3 is TGTGCCACCCGGACCGGGACAGCTGGAAACACCATATATTTT. Amino acids: CATRTGTAGNTIYF. The chain uses TRBV5-4 and TRBJ1-3; TRBD1 matches 7 bases. The V segment lost 9 bases and the J segment 2 bases; nucleotides outside the gene matches: 8. CDR1 and CDR2 (germline): SGHNT, YYREEE (reference sequence). This CDR3 has 14 amino acids.

The genes are TRBV10-2 and TRBJ2-1, with TRBD2 identical over 11 bases. Per germline, CDR1 WSHSY and CDR2 SAAADI. The CDR3 is 14 amino acids. Trimming at V came to 6 bases and at J to 8 bases, leaving 6 bases not matched to a gene. Written as DNA, the CDR3 is TGCGCCAGCAGACTAGCGGGAGCGTTGGATGAGCAGTTCTTC. Its protein product is CASRLAGALDEQFF.

J is TRBJ2-7 and V is TRBV7-2; D remains unclear. This CDR3 has 12 amino acids. The V end was cut by 0 bases, the J end by 2 bases, with 2 bases between. Looked up from germline, CDR1 is SGHTA and CDR2 is FQGNSA. DNA for the CDR3: TGTGCCAGCAGCTTAGCCCCCTACGAGCAGTACTTC. This translates into CASSLAPYEQYF. The full variable domain, rest sourced from reference TRBV7-2 and TRBJ2-7, is GAGVSQSPSNKVTEKGKDVELRCDPISGHTALYWYRQSLGQGLEFLIYFQGNSAPDKSGLPSDRFSAERTGGSVSTLTIQRTQQEDSAVYLCASSLAPYEQYFGPGTRLTVT.

The chain carries TRBV4-1 and TRBJ1-3; no firm D call. Trimming removed 1 base at V and 2 bases at J, with 9 bases between. This CDR3 is built from 15 residues. CDR1 is MGHRA and CDR2 is YSYEKL in the germline V gene. DNA of the CDR3: TGCGCCAGCAGCCAAGGCAATCGGGCTGGAAACACCATATATTTT. Encoded protein: CASSQGNRAGNTIYF.

The CDR3 region has the DNA TGCGCCAGCAGCCAACTAGCGGGAGGGCCTTACGAGCAGTACTTC. Protein: CASSQLAGGPYEQYF. V is TRBV4-1 and J is TRBJ2-7; 12 positions match TRBD2. The CDR3 sequence is 15 residues long. CDR1 and CDR2 (germline): MGHRA, YSYEKL. The ends lost 2 bases at V and 4 bases at J; junction bases unmatched: 3.

The chain recombines TRBV7-8 with TRBJ2-7; possibly TRBD1 or TRBD2 for D (5 bases each). There are 12 residues in the CDR3. Trimming took 5 bases from V and 6 from J, leaving 11 bases between them. Germline V CDR1 and CDR2: SGHVS, FQNEAQ. CDR3 DNA sequence: TGTGCCAGCAGCCCCGGGACCACCGAGCAGTACTTC. As protein: CASSPGTTEQYF.

J is TRBJ2-3 and V is TRBV5-4; 7 bases are shared with TRBD1. Germline lookup yields CDR1 SGHNT and CDR2 YYREEE (reference sequence). J lost 4 bases, V lost 4 bases, and 6 bases had no gene match. The CDR3 totals 14 residues. DNA for the CDR3: TGTGCCAGCAGCGGACAGGAGTGGGCAGATACGCAGTATTTT. It specifies CASSGQEWADTQYF.

The genes are TRBV6-2 or TRBV6-3 and TRBJ2-7; D ambiguous. Germline-derived CDR1 and CDR2 are MNHEY and SVGEGT. This CDR3 has 15 residues. Trimming took 6 bases from V and 3 from J, leaving 18 bases between them. Here the CDR3 reads CASSQTRLTLYEQYF. The CDR3, as DNA: TGTGCCAGCAGCCAGACCCGACTGACCCTCTACGAGCAGTACTTC.

The chain couples TRBV5-1 to TRBJ2-5; no reliable D call. Germline V gives CDR1 SGHRS, CDR2 YFSETQ. V was cut by 0 bases and J by 4 bases, with 4 bases left in between. CDR3 length: 12 amino acids. CDR3 sequence: CASSLEGETQYF. CDR3 nucleotide sequence: TGCGCCAGCAGCTTGGAAGGAGAGACCCAGTACTTC.